The present TCR beta chain was sequenced within a study of blood T cells in healthy people across ages. Study-level results: Donor CMV infection status was unknown, possibly confounding age-related changes in expanded clonotypes.

This clonotype was seen many times. The antigen is unknown. A second PCR, run for roughly 7 to 12 cycles, used a sample-barcoded 5' primer plus a J-beta primer mix. A template-switch adaptor with 12 random nucleotides tagged each cDNA molecule. There were at least 2.5 million CDR3-containing paired-end reads obtained from each sample. TCRdb called the 5' RACE reads again in MiXCR, with one record for every CDR3 protein. The sample holds some 1.5 million distinct CDR3 sequences, 25% to 30% seen once. CDR1 and CDR2 (germline): MNHEY, SMNVEV (reference sequence). The CDR3 extends over 14 amino acids. Trimming took off 5 bases at V and 4 bases at J, with 15 bases between the two ends.

This chain joins TRBV27 and TRBJ2-7, with D perhaps TRBD2 (6 bases). The receptor comes from a woman in her twenties or thirties in good health. The specimen sequenced was blood. For the CDR3, the DNA is TGTGCCAGCAGTGTTAGCGGCCGCGGTTACGAGCAGTACTTC. This codes for CASSVSGRGYEQYF.